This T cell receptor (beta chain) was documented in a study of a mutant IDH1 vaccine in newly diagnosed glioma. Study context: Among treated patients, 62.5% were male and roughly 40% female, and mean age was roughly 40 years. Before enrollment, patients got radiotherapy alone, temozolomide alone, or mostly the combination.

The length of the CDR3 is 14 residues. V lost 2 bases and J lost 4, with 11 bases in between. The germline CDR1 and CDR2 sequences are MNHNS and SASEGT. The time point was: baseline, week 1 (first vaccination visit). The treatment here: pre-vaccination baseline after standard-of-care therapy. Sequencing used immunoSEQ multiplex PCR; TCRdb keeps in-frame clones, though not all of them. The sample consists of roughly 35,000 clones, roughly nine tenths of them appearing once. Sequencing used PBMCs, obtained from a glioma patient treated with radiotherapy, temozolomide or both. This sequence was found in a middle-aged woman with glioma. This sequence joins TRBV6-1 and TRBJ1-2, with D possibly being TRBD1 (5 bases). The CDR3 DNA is TGTGCCAGCAGTGAATACGGAGGGGCCTATGGCTACACCTTC. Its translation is CASSEYGGAYGYTF.